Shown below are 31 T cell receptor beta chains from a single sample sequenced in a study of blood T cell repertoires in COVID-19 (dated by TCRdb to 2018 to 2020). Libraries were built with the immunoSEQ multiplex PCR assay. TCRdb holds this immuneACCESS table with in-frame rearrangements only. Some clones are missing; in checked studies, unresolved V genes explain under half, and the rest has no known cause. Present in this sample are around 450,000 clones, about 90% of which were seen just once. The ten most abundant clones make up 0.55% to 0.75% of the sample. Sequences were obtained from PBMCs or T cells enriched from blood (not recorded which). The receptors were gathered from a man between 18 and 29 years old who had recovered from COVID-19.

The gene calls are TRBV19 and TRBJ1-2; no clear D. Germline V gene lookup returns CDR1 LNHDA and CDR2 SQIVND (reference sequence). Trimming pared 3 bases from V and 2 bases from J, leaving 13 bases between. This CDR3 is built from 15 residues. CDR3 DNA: TGTGCCAGTAGTATCTCCCAGACGGGAAACTATGGCTACACCTTC. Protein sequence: CASSISQTGNYGYTF.

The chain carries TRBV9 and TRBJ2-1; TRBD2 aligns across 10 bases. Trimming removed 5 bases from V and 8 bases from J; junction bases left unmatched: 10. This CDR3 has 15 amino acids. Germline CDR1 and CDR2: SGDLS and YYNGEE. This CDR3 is CASRIGLAELDEQFF. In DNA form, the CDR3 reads TGTGCCAGCAGGATCGGACTAGCGGAATTGGATGAGCAGTTCTTC.

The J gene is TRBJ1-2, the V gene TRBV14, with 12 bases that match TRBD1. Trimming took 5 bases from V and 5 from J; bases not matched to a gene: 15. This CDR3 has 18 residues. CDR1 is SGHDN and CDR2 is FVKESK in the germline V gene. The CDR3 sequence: CASSKYSQGTGGSYGYTF. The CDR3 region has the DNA TGTGCCAGCAGCAAATACAGTCAGGGGACAGGGGGCTCTTATGGCTACACCTTC.

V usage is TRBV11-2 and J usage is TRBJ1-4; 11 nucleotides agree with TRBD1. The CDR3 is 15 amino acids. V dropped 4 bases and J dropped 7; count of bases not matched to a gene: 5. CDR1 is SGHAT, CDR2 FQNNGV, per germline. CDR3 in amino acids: CASSWGTGGGEKLFF. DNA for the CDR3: TGTGCCAGCAGCTGGGGGACAGGGGGTGGTGAAAAACTGTTTTTT.

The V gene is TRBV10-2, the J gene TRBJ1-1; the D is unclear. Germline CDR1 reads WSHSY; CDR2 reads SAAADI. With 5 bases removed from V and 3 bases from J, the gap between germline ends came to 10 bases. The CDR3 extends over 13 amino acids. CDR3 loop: CASSQVRDTEAFF. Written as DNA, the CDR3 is TGCGCCAGCAGTCAGGTGCGGGACACTGAAGCTTTCTTT.

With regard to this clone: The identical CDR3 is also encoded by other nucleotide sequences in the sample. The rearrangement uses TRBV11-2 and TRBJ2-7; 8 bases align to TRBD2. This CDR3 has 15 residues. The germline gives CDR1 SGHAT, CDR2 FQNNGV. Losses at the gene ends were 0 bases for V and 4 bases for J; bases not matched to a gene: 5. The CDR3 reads CASSLEAGGQYEQYF. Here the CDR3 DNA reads TGTGCCAGCAGCTTAGAGGCGGGGGGCCAATACGAGCAGTACTTC.

The CDR3 DNA sequence: TGTGCCAGCGGCAGGGGAATCCAAGAGACCCAGTACTTC. As protein: CASGRGIQETQYF. The chain combines TRBV12-3 or TRBV12-4 with TRBJ2-5; D is perhaps TRBD1 (6 bases). The CDR3 is 13 residues long. The V and J ends lost 8 bases and 1 base respectively, with 11 bases between them.

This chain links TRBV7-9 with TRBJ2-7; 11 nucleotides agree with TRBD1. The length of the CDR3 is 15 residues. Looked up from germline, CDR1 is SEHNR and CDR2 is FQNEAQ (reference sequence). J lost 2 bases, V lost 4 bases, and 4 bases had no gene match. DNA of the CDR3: TGTGCCAGCAGCTCTGGGACAGGGGGGACCTACGAGCAGTACTTC. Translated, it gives CASSSGTGGTYEQYF. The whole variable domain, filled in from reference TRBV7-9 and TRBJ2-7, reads DTGVSQNPRHKITKRGQNVTFRCDPISEHNRLYWYRQTLGQGPEFLTYFQNEAQLEKSRLLSDRFSAERPKGSFSTLEIQRTEQGDSAMYLCASSSGTGGTYEQYFGPGTRLTVT.

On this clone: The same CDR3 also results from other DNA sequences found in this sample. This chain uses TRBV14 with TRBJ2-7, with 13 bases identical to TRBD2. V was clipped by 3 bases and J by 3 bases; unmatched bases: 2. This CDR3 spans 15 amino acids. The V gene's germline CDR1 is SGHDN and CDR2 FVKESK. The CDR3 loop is CASSQGTSGVYEQYF. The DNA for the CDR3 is TGTGCCAGCAGCCAGGGGACTAGCGGGGTCTACGAGCAGTACTTC.

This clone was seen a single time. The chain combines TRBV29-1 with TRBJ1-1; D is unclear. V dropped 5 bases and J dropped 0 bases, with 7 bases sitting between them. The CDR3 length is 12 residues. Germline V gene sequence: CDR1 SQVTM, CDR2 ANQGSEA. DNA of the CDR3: TGCAGCGTTTGGTACATGAACACTGAAGCTTTCTTT. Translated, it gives CSVWYMNTEAFF.

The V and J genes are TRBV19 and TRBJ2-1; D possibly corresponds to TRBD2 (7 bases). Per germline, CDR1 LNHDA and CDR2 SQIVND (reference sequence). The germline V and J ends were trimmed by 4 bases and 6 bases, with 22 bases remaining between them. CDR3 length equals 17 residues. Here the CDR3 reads CASSTQTGGARVNEQFF. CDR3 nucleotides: TGTGCCAGTAGTACGCAAACTGGGGGGGCGAGGGTCAATGAGCAGTTCTTC.

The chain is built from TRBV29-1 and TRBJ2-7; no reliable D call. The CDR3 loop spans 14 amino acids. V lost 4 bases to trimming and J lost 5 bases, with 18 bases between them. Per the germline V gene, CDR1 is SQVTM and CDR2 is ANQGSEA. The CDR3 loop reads CSVVGQSSTHEQYF. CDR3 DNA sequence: TGCAGCGTTGTTGGGCAGTCAAGTACCCACGAGCAGTACTTC.

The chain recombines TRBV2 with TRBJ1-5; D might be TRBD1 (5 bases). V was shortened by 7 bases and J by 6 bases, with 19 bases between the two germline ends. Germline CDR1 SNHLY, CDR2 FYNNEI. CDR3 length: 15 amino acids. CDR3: CASKQGALQGQPQHF. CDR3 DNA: TGTGCCAGCAAACAAGGGGCCCTCCAGGGTCAGCCCCAGCATTTT.

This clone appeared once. In DNA form, the CDR3 reads TGTGCCAGCAGCGGACTAGCGGGAGCCACCGCCTACGAGCAGTACTTC. It encodes CASSGLAGATAYEQYF. The chain uses TRBV6-6 and TRBJ2-7, with 13 bases lining up with TRBD2. CDR3 size: 16 residues. CDR1 and CDR2 from the germline V gene are MNHNY and SVGAGI (reference sequence). The V gene end was trimmed by 6 bases and the J gene end by 2 bases; junction bases not matched to a gene: 7.

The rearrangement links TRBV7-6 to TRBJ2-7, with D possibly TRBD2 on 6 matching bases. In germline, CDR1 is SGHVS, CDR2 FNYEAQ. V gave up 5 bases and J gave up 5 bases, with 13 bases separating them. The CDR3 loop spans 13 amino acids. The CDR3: CASSPGSRHEQYF. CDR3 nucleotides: TGTGCCAGCAGCCCCGGGAGCCGCCACGAGCAGTACTTC. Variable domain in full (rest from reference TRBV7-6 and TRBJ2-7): GAGVSQSPRYKVTKRGQDVALRCDPISGHVSLYWYRQALGQGPEFLTYFNYEAQQDKSGLPNDRFSAERPEGSISTLTIQRTEQRDSAMYRCASSPGSRHEQYFGPGTRLTVT.

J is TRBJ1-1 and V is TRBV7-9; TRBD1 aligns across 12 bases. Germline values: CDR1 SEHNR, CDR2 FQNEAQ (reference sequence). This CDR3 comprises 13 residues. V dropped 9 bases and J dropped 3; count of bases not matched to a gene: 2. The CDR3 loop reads CASGTGGHTEAFF. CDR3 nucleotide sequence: TGTGCCAGTGGGACAGGGGGCCACACTGAAGCTTTCTTT. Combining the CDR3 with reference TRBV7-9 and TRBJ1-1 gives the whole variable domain DTGVSQNPRHKITKRGQNVTFRCDPISEHNRLYWYRQTLGQGPEFLTYFQNEAQLEKSRLLSDRFSAERPKGSFSTLEIQRTEQGDSAMYLCASGTGGHTEAFFGQGTRLTVV.

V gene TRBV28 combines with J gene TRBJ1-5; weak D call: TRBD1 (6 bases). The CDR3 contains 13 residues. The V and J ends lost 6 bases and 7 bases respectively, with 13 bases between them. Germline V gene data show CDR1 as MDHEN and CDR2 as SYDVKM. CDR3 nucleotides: TGTGCCAGCAGATCAAACAGGGCGCAGCCCCAGCATTTT. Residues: CASRSNRAQPQHF.

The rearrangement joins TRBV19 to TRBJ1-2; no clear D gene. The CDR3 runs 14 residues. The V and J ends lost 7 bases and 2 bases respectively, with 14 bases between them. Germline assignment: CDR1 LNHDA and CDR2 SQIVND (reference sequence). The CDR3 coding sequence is TGTGCCAGTACCCGGGGAACACTAAACTATGGCTACACCTTC. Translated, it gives CASTRGTLNYGYTF.

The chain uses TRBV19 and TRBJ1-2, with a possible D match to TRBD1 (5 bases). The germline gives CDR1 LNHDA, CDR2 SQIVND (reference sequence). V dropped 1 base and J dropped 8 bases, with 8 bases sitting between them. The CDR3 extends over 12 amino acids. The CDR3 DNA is TGTGCCAGTAGTATAGTAAGGGGCGGCTACACCTTC. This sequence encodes CASSIVRGGYTF.

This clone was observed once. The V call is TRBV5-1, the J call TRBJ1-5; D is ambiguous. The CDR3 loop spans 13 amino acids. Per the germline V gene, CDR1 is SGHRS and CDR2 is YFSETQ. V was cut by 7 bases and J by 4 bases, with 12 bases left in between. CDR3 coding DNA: TGCGCCAGCGCTTGGGCAGAAAATCAGCCCCAGCATTTT. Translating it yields CASAWAENQPQHF.

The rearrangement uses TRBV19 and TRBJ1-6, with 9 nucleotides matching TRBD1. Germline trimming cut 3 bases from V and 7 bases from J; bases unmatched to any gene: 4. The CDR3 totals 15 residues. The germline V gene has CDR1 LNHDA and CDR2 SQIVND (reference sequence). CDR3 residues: CASSIGTGRNSPLHF. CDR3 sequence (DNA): TGTGCCAGTAGTATCGGGACAGGGCGGAATTCACCCCTCCACTTT.

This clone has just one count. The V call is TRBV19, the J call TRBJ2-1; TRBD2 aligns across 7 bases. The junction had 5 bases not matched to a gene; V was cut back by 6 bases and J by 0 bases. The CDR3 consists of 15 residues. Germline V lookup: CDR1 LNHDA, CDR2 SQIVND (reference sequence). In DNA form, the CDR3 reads TGTGCCAGTAGATCTCGGGGGGACTCCTACAATGAGCAGTTCTTC. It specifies CASRSRGDSYNEQFF.

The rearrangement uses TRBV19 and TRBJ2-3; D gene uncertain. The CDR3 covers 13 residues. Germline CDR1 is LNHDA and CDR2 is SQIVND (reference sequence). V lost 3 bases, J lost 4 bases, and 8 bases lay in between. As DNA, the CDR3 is TGTGCCAGTAGTATTTCCATAGCAGATACGCAGTATTTT. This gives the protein CASSISIADTQYF.

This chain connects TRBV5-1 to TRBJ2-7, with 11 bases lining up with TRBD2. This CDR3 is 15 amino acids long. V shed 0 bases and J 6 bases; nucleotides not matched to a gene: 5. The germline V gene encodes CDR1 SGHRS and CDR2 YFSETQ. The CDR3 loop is CASSLGGSGGAEQYF. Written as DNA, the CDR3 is TGCGCCAGCAGCTTGGGTGGTAGCGGGGGGGCCGAGCAGTACTTC.

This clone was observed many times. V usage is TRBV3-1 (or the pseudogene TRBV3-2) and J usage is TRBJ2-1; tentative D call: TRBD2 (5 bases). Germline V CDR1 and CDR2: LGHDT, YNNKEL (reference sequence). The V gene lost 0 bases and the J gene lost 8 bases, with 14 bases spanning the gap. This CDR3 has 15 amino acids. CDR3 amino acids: CASSQDRWRVDEQFF. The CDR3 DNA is TGTGCCAGCAGCCAAGATCGCTGGCGGGTTGATGAGCAGTTCTTC.

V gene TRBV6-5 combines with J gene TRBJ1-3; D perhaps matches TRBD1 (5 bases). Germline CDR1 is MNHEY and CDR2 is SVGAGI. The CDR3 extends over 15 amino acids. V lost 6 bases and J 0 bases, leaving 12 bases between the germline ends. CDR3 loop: CASRGVSLSGNTIYF. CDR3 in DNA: TGTGCCAGCAGAGGGGTTTCCCTCTCTGGAAACACCATATATTTT.

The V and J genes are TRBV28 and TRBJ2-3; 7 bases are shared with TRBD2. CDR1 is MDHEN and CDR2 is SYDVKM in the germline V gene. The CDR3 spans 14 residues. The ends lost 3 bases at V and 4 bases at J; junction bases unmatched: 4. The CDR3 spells CASSLARGADTQYF. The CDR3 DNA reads TGTGCCAGCAGTTTGGCCCGGGGGGCAGATACGCAGTATTTT.

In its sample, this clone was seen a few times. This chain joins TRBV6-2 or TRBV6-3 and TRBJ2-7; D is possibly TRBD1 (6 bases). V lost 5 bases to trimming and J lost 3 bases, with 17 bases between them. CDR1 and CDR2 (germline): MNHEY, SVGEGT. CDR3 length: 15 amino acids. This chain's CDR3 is CASSLFPGQNYEQYF. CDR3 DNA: TGTGCCAGCAGTCTTTTTCCCGGACAGAACTACGAGCAGTACTTC.

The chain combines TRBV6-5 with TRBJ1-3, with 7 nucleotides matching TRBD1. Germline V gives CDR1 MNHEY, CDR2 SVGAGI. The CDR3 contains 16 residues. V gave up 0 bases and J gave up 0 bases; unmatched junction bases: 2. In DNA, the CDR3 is TGTGCCAGCAGTTACTCGGACAGGACCTCTGGAAACACCATATATTTT. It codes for CASSYSDRTSGNTIYF.

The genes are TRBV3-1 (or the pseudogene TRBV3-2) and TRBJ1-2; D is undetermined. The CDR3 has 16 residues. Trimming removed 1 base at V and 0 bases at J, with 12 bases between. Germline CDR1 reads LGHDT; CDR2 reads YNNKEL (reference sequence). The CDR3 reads CASSQVHSPSNYGYTF. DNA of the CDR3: TGTGCCAGCAGCCAAGTGCACAGTCCCTCTAACTATGGCTACACCTTC.

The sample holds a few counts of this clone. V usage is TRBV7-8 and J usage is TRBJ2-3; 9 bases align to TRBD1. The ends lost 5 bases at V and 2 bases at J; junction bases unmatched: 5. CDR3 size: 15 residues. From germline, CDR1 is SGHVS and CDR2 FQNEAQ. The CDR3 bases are TGTGCCAGCAGCATCGACAGGGGGGACACAGATACGCAGTATTTT. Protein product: CASSIDRGDTDTQYF.